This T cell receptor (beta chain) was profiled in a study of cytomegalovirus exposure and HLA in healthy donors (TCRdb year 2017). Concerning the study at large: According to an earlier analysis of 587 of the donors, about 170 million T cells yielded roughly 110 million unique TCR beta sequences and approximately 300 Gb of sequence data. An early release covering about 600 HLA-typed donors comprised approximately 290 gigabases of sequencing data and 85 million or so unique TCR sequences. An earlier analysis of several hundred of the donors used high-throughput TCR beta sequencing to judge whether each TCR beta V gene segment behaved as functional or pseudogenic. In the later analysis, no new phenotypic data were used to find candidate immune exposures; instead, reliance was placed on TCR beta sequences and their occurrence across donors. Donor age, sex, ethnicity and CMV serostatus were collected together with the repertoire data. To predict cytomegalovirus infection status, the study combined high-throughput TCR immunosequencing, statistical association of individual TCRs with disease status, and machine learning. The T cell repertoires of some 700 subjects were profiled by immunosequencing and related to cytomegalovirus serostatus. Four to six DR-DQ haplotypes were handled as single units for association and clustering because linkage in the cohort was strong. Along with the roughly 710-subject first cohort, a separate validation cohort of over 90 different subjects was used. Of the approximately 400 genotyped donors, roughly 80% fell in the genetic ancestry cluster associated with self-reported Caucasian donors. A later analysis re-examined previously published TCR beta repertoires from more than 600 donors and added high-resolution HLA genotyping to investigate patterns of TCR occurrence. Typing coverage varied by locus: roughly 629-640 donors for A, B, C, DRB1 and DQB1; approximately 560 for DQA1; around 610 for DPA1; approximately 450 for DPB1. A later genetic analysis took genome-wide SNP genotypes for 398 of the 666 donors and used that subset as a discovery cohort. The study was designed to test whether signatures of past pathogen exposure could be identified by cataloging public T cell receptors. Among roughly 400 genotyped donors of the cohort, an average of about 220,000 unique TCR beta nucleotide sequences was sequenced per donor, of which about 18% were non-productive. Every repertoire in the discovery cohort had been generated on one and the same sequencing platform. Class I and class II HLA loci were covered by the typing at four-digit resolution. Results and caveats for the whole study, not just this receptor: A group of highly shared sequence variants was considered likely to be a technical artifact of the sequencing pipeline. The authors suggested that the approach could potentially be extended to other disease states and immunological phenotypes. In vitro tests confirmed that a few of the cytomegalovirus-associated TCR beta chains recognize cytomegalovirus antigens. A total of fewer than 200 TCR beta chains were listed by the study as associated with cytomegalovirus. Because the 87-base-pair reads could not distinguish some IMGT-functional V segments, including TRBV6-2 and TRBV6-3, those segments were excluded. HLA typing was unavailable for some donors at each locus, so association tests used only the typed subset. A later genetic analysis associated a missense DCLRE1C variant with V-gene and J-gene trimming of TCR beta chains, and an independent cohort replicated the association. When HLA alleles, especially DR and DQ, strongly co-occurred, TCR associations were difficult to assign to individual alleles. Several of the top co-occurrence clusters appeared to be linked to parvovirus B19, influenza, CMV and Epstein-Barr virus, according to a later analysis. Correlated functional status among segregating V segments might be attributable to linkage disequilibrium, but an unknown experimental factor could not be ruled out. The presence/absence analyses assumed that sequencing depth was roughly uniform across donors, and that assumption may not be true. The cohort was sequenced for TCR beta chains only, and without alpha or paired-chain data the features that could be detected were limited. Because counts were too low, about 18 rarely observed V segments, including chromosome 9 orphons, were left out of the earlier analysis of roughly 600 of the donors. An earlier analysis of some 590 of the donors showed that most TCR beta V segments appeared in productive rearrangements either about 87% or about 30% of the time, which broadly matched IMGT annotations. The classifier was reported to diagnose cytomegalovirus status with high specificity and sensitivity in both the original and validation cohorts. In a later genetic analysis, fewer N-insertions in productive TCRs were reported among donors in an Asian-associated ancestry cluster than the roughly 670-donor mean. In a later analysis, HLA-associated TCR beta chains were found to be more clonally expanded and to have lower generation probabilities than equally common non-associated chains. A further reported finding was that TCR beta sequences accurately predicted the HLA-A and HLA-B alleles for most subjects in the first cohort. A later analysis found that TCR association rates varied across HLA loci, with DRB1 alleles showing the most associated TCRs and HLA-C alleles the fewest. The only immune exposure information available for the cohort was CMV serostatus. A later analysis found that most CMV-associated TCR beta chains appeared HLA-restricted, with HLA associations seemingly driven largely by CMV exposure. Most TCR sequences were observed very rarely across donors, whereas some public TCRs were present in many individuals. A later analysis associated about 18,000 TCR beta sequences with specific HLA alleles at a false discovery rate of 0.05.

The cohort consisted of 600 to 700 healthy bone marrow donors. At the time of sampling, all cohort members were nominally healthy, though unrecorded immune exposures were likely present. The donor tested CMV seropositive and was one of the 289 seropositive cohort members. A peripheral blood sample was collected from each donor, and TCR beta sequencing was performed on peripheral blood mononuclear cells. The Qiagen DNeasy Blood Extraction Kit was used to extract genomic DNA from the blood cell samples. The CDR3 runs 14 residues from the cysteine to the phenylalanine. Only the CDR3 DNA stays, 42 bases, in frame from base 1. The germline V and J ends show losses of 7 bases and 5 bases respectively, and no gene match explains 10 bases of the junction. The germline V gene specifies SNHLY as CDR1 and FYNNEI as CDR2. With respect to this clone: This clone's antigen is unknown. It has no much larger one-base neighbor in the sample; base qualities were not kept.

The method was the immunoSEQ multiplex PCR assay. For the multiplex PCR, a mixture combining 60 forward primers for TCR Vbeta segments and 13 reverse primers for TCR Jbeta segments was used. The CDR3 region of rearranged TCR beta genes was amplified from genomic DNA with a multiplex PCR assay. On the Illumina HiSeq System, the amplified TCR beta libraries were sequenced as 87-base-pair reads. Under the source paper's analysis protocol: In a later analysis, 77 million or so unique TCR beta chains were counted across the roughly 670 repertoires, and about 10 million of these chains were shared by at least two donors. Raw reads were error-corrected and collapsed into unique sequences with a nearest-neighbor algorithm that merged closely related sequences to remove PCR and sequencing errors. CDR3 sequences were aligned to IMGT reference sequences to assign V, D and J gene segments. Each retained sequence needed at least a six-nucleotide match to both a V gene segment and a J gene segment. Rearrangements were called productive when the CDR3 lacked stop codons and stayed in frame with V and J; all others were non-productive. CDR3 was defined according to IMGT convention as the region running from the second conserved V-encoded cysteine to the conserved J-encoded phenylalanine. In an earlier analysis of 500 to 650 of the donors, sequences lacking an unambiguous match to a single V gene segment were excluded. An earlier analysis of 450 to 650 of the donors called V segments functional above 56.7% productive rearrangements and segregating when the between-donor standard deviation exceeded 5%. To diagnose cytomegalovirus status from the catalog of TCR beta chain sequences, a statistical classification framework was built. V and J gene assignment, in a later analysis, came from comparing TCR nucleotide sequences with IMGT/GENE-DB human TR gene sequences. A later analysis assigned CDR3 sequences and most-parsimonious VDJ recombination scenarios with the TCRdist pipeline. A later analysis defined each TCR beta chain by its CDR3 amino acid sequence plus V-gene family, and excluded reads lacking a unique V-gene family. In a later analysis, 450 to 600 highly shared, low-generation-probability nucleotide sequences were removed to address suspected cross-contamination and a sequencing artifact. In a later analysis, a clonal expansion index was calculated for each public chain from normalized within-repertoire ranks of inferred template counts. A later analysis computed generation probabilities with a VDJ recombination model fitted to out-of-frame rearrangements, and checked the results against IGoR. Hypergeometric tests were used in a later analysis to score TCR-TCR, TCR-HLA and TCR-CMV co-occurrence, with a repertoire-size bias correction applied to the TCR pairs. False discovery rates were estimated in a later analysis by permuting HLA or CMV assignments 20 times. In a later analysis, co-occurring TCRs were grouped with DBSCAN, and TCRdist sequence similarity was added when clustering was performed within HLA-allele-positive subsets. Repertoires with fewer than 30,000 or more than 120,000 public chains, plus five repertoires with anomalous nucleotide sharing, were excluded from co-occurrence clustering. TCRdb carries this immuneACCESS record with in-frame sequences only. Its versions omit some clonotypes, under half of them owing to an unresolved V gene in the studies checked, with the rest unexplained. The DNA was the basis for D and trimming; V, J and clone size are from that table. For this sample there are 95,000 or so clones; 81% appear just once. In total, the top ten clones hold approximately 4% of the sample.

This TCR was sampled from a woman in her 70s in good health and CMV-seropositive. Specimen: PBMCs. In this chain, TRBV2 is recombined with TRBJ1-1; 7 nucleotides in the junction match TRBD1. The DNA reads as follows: TGTGCCAGCAAAGAAAACAGGGGTTCGACTGAAGCTTTCTTT. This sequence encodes CASKENRGSTEAFF.